The sequence of this TCR beta chain was determined in a study of T cells in Graves' hyperthyroidism and ophthalmopathy. In this sample, this clonotype turned up many times. The source material, RNA transcripts, was used to amplify TCR beta CDR3 regions. The study used the HTBI primer set for a first-round RT-PCR of the TCR CDR3. TCRdb itself ran the multiplex PCR reads through MiXCR, one entry per CDR3 protein. The sample consists of 500,000 to 750,000 distinct CDR3 sequences, 35% to 55% of them appearing once. The TCR was taken from a woman between 18 and 29 years old with Graves' hyperthyroidism. The sequenced sample was peripheral blood or thyroid tissue (not recorded which).

CDR3 DNA sequence: TGTGCCAGCAGCTCTCCCCGGACGCCCCAGTACTTC. Translated: CASSSPRTPQYF. The chain employs TRBV7-9 and TRBJ2-5, with D hard to call. Germline CDR1 reads SEHNR; CDR2 reads FQNEAQ (reference sequence). The ends were cut back, 4 bases at V and 9 bases at J, with 12 bases in the middle. The CDR3 consists of 12 residues.